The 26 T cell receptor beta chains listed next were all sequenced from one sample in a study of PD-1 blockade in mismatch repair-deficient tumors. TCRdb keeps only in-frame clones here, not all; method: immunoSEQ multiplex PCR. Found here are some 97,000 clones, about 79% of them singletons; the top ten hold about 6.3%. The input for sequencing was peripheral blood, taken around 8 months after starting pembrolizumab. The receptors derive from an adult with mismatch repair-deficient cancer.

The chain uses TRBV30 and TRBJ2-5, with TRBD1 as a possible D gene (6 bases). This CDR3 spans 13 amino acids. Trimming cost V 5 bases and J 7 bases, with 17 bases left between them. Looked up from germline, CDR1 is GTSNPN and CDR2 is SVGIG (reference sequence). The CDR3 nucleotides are TGTGCCTGGCAAAAGACAGGCCGGGGGACCCAGTACTTC. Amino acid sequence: CAWQKTGRGTQYF.

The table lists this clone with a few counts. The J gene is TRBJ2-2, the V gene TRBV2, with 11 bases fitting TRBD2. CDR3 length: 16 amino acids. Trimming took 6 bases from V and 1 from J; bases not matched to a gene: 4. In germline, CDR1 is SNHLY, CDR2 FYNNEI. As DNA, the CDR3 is TGTGCCAGCAGGGTGGGACTAGCGGAGAACACCGGGGAGCTGTTTTTT. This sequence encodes CASRVGLAENTGELFF.

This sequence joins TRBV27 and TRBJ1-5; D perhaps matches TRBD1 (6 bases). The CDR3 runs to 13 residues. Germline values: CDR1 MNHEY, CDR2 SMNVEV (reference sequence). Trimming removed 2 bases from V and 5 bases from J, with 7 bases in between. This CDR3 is CASSLRGDQPQHF. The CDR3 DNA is TGTGCCAGCAGTTTAAGGGGGGATCAGCCCCAGCATTTT.

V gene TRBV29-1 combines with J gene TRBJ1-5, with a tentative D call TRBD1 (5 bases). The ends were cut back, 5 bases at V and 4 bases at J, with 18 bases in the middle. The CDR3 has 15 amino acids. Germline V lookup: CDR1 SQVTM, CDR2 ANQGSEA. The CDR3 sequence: CSVIVGDLPNQPQHF. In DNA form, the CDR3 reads TGCAGCGTTATAGTGGGGGACCTACCTAATCAGCCCCAGCATTTT.

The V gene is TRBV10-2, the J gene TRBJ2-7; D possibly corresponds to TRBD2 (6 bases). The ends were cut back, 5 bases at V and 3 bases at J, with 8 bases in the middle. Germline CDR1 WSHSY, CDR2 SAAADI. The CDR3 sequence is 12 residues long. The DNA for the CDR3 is TGCGCCAGCAGTTCGGACTACTACGAGCAGTACTTC. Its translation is CASSSDYYEQYF.

CDR3 DNA: TGCAGCGTTGTTAGGGGAGCGGCGGGACGCGCAGATACGCAGTATTTT. Residues: CSVVRGAAGRADTQYF. This chain joins TRBV29-1 and TRBJ2-3; maybe TRBD2 (6 bases). The CDR3 is 16 residues long. CDR1 and CDR2 from the germline V gene are SQVTM and ANQGSEA. V was trimmed by 4 bases and J by 4 bases, leaving 21 bases between them.

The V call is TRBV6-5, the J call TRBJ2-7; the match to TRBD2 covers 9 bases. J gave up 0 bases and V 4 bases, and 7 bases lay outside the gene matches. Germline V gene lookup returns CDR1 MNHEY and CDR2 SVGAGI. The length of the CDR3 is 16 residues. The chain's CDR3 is CASSLESGRNSYEQYF. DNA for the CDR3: TGTGCCAGCAGTTTGGAGAGCGGGAGGAACTCCTACGAGCAGTACTTC.

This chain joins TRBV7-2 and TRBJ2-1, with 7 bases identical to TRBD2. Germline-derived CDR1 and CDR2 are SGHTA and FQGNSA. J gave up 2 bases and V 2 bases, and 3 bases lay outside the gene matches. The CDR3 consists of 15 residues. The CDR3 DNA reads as TGTGCCAGCAGCTTATGGCGGGGGACCTACAATGAGCAGTTCTTC. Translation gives CASSLWRGTYNEQFF.

The CDR3 reads CASSSTLASGRVTDTQYF. The CDR3, as DNA: TGTGCCAGCAGCTCTACCTTGGCTAGCGGGAGAGTTACAGATACGCAGTATTTT. The chain combines TRBV5-6 with TRBJ2-3, with 10 bases matching TRBD2. The V and J ends lost 3 bases and 3 bases, in that order; junction bases with no gene match: 13. Germline assignment: CDR1 SGHDT and CDR2 YYEEEE. CDR3 size: 18 residues.

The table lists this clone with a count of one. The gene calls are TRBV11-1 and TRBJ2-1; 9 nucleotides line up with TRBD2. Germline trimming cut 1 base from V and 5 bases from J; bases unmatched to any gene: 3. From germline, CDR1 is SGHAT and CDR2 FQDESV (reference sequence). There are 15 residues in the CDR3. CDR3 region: CASSLEAGGDNEQFF. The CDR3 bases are TGTGCCAGCAGCTTAGAGGCGGGAGGGGACAATGAGCAGTTCTTC. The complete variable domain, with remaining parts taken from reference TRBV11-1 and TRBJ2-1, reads EAEVAQSPRYKITEKSQAVAFWCDPISGHATLYWYRQILGQGPELLVQFQDESVVDDSQLPKDRFSAERLKGVDSTLKIQPAELGDSAMYLCASSLEAGGDNEQFFGPGTRLTVL.

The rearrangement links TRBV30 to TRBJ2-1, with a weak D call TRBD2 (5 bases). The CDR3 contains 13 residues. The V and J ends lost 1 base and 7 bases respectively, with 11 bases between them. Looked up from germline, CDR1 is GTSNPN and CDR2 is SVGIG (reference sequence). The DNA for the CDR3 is TGTGCCTGGAGTGCCGACGGGGTAAATGAGCAGTTCTTC. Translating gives CAWSADGVNEQFF.

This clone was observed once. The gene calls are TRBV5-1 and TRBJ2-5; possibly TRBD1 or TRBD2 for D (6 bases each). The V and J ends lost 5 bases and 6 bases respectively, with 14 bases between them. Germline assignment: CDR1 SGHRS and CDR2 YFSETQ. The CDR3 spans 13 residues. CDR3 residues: CASSGGTTQTQYF. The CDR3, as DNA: TGCGCCAGCAGTGGCGGGACAACTCAGACCCAGTACTTC.

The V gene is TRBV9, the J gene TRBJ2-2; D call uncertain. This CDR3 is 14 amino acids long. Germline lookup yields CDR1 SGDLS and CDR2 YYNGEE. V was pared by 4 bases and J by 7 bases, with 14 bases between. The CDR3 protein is CASSPTFGIGELFF. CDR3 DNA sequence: TGTGCCAGCAGCCCCACCTTTGGGATCGGGGAGCTGTTTTTT. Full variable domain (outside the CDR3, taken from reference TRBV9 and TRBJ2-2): DSGVTQTPKHLITATGQRVTLRCSPRSGDLSVYWYQQSLDQGLQFLIQYYNGEERAKGNILERFSAQQFPDLHSELNLSSLELGDSALYFCASSPTFGIGELFFGEGSRLTVL.

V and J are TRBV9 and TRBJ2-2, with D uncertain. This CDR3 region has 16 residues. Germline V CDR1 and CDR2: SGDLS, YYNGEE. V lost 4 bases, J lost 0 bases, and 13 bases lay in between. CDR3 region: CASSLGQRSNTGELFF. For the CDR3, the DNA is TGTGCCAGCAGCCTTGGGCAGAGATCGAACACCGGGGAGCTGTTTTTT.

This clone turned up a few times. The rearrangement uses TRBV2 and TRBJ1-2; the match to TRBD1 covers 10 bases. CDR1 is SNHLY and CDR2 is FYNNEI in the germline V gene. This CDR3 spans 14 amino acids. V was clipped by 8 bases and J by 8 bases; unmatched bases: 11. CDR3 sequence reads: CASGAGTGVLGYTF. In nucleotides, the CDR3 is TGTGCCAGCGGGGCCGGGACAGGGGTACTCGGCTACACCTTC.

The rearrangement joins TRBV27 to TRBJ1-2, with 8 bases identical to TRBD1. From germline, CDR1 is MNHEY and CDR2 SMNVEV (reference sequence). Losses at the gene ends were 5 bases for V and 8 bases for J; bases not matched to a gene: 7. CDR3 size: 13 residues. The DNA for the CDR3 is TGTGCCAGCAGTGCACAGGGGGTGTTGGGCTACACCTTC. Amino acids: CASSAQGVLGYTF.

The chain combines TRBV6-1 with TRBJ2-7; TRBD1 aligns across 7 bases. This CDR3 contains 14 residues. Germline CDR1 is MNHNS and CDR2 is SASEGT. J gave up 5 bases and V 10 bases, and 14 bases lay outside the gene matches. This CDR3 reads CATLGDSKSNEQYF. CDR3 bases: TGTGCCACCCTGGGGGACAGTAAGTCTAACGAGCAGTACTTC.

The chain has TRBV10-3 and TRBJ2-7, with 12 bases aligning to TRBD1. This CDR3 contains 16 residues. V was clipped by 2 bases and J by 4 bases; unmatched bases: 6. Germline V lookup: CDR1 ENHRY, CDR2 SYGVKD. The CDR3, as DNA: TGTGCCATCAGTGAGCCTGGGACAGGGGGCTCTTACGAGCAGTACTTC. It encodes CAISEPGTGGSYEQYF.

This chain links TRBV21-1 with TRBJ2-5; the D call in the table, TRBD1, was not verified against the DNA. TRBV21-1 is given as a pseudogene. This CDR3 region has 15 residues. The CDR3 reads CASSKAAREMETQYF. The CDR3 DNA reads TGTGCCAGCAGCAAAGCAGCCAGGGAAATGGAGACCCAGTACTTC.

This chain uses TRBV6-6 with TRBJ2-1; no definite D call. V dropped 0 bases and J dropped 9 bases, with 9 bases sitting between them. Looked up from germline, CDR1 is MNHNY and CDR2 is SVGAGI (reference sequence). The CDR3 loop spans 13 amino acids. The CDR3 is CASSYSSTGEQFF. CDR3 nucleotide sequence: TGTGCCAGCAGTTACTCGAGTACGGGTGAGCAGTTCTTC.

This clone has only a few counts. The CDR3 region is CSVQGDYTEAFF. CDR3 coding DNA: TGCAGCGTCCAGGGCGACTACACTGAAGCTTTCTTT. V usage is TRBV29-1 and J usage is TRBJ1-1; tentatively, D is TRBD1 (5 bases). The V end lost 6 bases, the J end lost 3 bases, and 11 bases lay between the germline ends. The CDR3 spans 12 residues. The V gene's germline CDR1 is SQVTM and CDR2 ANQGSEA.

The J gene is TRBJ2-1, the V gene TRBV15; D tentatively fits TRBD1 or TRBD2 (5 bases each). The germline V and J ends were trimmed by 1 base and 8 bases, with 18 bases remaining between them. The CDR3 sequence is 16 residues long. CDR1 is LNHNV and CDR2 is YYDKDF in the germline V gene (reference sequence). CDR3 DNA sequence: TGTGCCACCAGCAGAGTGTCAGGGACGGCCGGGTATGAGCAGTTCTTC. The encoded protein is CATSRVSGTAGYEQFF.

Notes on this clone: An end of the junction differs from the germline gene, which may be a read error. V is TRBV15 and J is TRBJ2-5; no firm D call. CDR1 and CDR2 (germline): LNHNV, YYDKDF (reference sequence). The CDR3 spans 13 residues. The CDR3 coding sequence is TGCGCCCTTGCCGCCAGTAGATCAGAGACCCAGTACTTC. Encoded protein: CALAASRSETQYF.

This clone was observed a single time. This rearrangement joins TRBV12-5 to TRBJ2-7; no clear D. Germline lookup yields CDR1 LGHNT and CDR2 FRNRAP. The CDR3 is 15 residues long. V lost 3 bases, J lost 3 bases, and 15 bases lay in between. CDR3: CASGFPDQKGYEQYF. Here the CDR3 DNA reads TGTGCTAGTGGTTTCCCAGACCAGAAGGGCTACGAGCAGTACTTC. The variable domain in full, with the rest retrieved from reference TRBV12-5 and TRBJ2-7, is DARVTQTPRHKVTEMGQEVTMRCQPILGHNTVFWYRQTMMQGLELLAYFRNRAPLDDSGMPKDRFSAEMPDATLATLKIQPSEPRDSAVYFCASGFPDQKGYEQYFGPGTRLTVT.

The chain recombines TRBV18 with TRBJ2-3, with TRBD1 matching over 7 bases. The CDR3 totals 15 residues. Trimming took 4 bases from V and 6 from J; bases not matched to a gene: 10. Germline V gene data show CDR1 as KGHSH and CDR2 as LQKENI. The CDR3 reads CASSLGQNRADTQYF. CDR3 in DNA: TGTGCCAGCTCACTGGGACAGAATAGAGCTGATACGCAGTATTTT.

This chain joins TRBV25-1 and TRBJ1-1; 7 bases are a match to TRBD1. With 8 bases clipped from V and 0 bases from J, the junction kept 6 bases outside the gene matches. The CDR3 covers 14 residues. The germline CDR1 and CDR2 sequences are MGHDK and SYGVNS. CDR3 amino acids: CASLRQGMNTEAFF. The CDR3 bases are TGTGCCAGCTTACGACAGGGTATGAACACTGAAGCTTTCTTT.